The sequence of this T cell receptor (beta chain) was determined in a study of cytomegalovirus exposure and HLA in healthy donors. Regarding the study as a whole: According to the study, around 160 TCR beta chains were cytomegalovirus-associated. In a later analysis, common viral pathogens appeared linked to several of the most significant clusters.

The PCR made use of 60 Vbeta and 13 Jbeta primers. TCRdb's copy holds only in-frame clones and misses some; the assay was immunoSEQ multiplex PCR. This sample has around 53,000 clones, with approximately 82% found just once. V lost 4 bases and J 1 base, leaving 11 bases between the germline ends. CDR1 is SGDLS and CDR2 is YYNGEE in the germline V gene. The CDR3 is made up of 14 amino acids. In its sample, this clone was seen once. What it binds is not known. The chain joins TRBV9 to TRBJ1-1, with a possible D match to TRBD1 (5 bases). The material sequenced was PBMCs. This clonotype was sampled from a man in his forties or fifties in good health and CMV-seronegative. The CDR3 DNA sequence: TGTGCCAGCAGCTTCCGGGACTCGAACACTGAAGCTTTCTTT. Protein sequence: CASSFRDSNTEAFF.